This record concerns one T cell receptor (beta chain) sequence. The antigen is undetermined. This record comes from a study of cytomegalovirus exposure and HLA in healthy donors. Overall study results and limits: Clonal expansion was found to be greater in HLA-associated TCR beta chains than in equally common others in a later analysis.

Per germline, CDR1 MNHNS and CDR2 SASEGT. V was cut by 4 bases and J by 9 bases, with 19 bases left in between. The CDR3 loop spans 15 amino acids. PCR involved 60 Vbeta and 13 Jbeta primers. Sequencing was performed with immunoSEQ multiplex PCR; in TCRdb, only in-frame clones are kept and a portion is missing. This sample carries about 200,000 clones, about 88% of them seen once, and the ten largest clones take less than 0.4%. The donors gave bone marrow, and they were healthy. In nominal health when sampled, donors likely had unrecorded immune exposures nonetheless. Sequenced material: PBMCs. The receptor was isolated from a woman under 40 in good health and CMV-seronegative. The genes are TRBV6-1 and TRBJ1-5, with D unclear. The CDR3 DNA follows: TGTGCCAGCAGTGTACCCAGTGCGGGTGACGGGCCCCAGCATTTT. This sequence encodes CASSVPSAGDGPQHF.